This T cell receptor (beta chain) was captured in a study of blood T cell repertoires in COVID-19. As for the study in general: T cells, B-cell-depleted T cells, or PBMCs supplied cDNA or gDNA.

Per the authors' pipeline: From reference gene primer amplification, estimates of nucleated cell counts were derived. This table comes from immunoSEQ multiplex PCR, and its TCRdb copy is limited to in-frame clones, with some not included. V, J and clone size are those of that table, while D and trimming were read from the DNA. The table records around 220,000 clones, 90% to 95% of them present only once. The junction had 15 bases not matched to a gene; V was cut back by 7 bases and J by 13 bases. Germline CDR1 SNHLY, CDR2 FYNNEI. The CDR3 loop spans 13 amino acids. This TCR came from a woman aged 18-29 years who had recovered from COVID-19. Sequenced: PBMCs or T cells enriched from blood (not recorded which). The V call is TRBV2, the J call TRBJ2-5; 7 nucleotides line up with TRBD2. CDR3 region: CASTKESRDYGYF. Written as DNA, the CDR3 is TGTGCCAGCACTAAAGAATCACGGGACTATGGGTACTTC.